A single sample gave rise to the 27 T cell receptor beta chains below, sequenced in a study of control samples from healthy donors and cancer patients. TCRdb's copy holds only in-frame clones and misses some; the assay was immunoSEQ multiplex PCR. Of about 120,000 clones listed, 85% to 90% are singletons. The sequenced sample consisted of blood. The receptors derive from a man younger than 45 in good health.

V usage is TRBV15 and J usage is TRBJ1-6; TRBD1 matches at 9 bases. The germline gives CDR1 LNHNV, CDR2 YYDKDF (reference sequence). The V gene end was trimmed by 3 bases and the J gene end by 2 bases; junction bases not matched to a gene: 5. CDR3 length: 17 amino acids. The chain's CDR3 is CATSRPRDRAYNSPLHF. CDR3 nucleotides: TGTGCCACCAGCAGGCCCCGGGACAGGGCCTATAATTCACCCCTCCACTTT.

The chain carries TRBV7-3 and TRBJ1-4, with 9 bases fitting TRBD1. The V and J ends lost 5 bases and 8 bases, in that order; junction bases with no gene match: 9. Germline V gene lookup returns CDR1 SGHTA and CDR2 FQGTGA. The CDR3 contains 15 residues. The CDR3 nucleotides read TGTGCCAGCAGCGCTACAGGGGGCTCTGGGGAAAAACTGTTTTTT. Its protein is CASSATGGSGEKLFF.

The gene calls are TRBV10-1 and TRBJ1-1, with TRBD1 as a possible D gene (6 bases). Germline-derived CDR1 and CDR2 are WNHNN and SYGVQD (reference sequence). Trimming stripped 5 bases from V and 0 bases from J, with 7 bases between. The CDR3 length is 13 residues. As DNA, the CDR3 is TGCGCCAGCAGTACAGGGCTGAACACTGAAGCTTTCTTT. This translates into CASSTGLNTEAFF.

This chain joins TRBV11-2 and TRBJ2-7, with TRBD1 as a possible D gene (6 bases). Looked up from germline, CDR1 is SGHAT and CDR2 is FQNNGV. Deletions cut 1 base from V and 4 bases from J, with 14 bases between. CDR3 length equals 15 residues. CDR3 in amino acids: CASSLGAGEMYEQYV. The DNA of the CDR3 is TGTGCCAGCAGCTTAGGGGCAGGGGAGATGTACGAGCAGTACGTC.

This rearrangement joins TRBV3-1 (or the pseudogene TRBV3-2) to TRBJ2-7; 10 nucleotides line up with TRBD2. CDR3 length: 14 amino acids. From germline, CDR1 is LGHDT and CDR2 YNNKEL (reference sequence). J was trimmed by 5 bases and V by 4 bases; bases with no gene match: 5. The CDR3 nucleotides are TGTGCCAGCAGCCGAGGACTAGCGGCACACGAGCAGTACTTC. Encoded protein: CASSRGLAAHEQYF.

The rearrangement joins TRBV4-1 to TRBJ2-6; D unclear. Trimming cost V 2 bases and J 5 bases, with 4 bases left between them. The CDR3 has 13 residues. Germline CDR1 and CDR2: MGHRA and YSYEKL. The CDR3 DNA is TGCGCCAGCAGCCAAAGTAGGGCCAACGTCCTGACTTTC. Translating gives CASSQSRANVLTF.

The rearrangement links TRBV19 to TRBJ1-1; D not resolved. CDR3 length: 13 residues. V was trimmed by 8 bases and J by 3 bases, leaving 13 bases between them. Germline V lookup: CDR1 LNHDA, CDR2 SQIVND (reference sequence). CDR3 DNA: TGTGCCAGTCGAGCCAAAGATGACACTGAAGCTTTCTTT. It translates to CASRAKDDTEAFF.

This chain uses TRBV6-5 with TRBJ1-1; maybe TRBD1 (5 bases). CDR1 is MNHEY and CDR2 is SVGAGI in the germline V gene. The V end was cut by 6 bases, the J end by 4 bases, with 12 bases between. The CDR3 length is 13 residues. The CDR3 DNA is TGTGCCAGCAGCCAGGGAATGGGCACTGAAGCTTTCTTT. Encoded protein: CASSQGMGTEAFF.

V usage is TRBV5-4 and J usage is TRBJ2-3; D not resolved. The ends were cut back, 4 bases at V and 4 bases at J, with 7 bases in the middle. Germline V lookup: CDR1 SGHNT, CDR2 YYREEE (reference sequence). The length of the CDR3 is 12 residues. The DNA of the CDR3 is TGTGCCAGCAGCCGGAGAGCAGATACGCAGTATTTT. It codes for CASSRRADTQYF.

The chain links TRBV5-1 to TRBJ2-5; no reliable D call. CDR3 length: 14 amino acids. V lost 2 bases and J lost 3, with 11 bases in between. Germline V gene lookup returns CDR1 SGHRS and CDR2 YFSETQ. CDR3 DNA sequence: TGCGCCAGCAGCTTAGAATTTCCAAAAGAGACCCAGTACTTC. It yields the protein CASSLEFPKETQYF.

The chain joins TRBV5-6 to TRBJ1-2; D gene uncertain. CDR3 length: 12 residues. Germline CDR1 and CDR2: SGHDT and YYEEEE. Trimming took 4 bases from V and 6 from J, leaving 10 bases between them. DNA of the CDR3: TGTGCCAGCAGCCAGCTTTTCGATGGCTACACCTTC. This translates into CASSQLFDGYTF.

This clone has only a few counts. J is TRBJ2-5 and V is TRBV4-2; 10 bases agree with TRBD2. Germline V gene sequence: CDR1 LGHNA, CDR2 YNFKEQ. The CDR3 sequence is 17 residues long. V shed 0 bases, J shed 5 bases, and the junction held 9 bases outside the gene matches. CDR3 sequence reads: CASSQEVVAGGRETQYF. CDR3 nucleotide sequence: TGTGCCAGCAGCCAAGAGGTGGTAGCGGGGGGTCGGGAGACCCAGTACTTC.

The chain employs TRBV3-1 (or the pseudogene TRBV3-2) and TRBJ1-2; maybe TRBD1 (5 bases). V shed 4 bases and J shed 0 bases, with 18 bases lying between them. The CDR3 runs to 17 residues. Germline V gene sequence: CDR1 LGHDT, CDR2 YNNKEL (reference sequence). The DNA of the CDR3 is TGTGCCAGCAGCCCCGGGTGGATAGGGGCTACTAACTATGGCTACACCTTC. It encodes CASSPGWIGATNYGYTF.

The chain employs TRBV2 and TRBJ2-6; tentative D call: TRBD1 (6 bases). The germline gives CDR1 SNHLY, CDR2 FYNNEI. The V end lost 6 bases, the J end lost 4 bases, and 16 bases lay between the germline ends. This CDR3 has 16 residues. The chain's CDR3 is CASRGTTSGGANVLTF. CDR3 DNA: TGTGCCAGCAGGGGGACAACTTCGGGAGGGGCCAACGTCCTGACTTTC.

The V and J genes are TRBV28 and TRBJ1-1; the D is unclear. Germline-derived CDR1 and CDR2 are MDHEN and SYDVKM. The CDR3 has 15 amino acids. Trimming took 5 bases from V and 0 from J, leaving 13 bases between them. The CDR3 sequence is CASSIPLDLNTEAFF. The DNA for the CDR3 is TGTGCCAGCAGTATCCCCTTAGACTTGAACACTGAAGCTTTCTTT.

This sequence joins TRBV29-1 and TRBJ2-2, with TRBD2 matching 7 bases. Germline V CDR1 and CDR2: SQVTM, ANQGSEA. The CDR3 has 13 residues. After removal of 3 bases from V and 7 bases from J, the junction contained 5 bases not matched to a gene. The CDR3 DNA reads as TGCAGCGTTGAGGAACTAGCGATCGGGGAGCTGTTTTTT. It yields the protein CSVEELAIGELFF.

The rearrangement joins TRBV27 to TRBJ1-1, with TRBD1 matching 8 bases. The trim removed 4 bases at V and 3 bases at J, leaving 10 bases unmatched. This CDR3 has 16 amino acids. Germline lookup yields CDR1 MNHEY and CDR2 SMNVEV (reference sequence). This CDR3 reads CASSSRLTGAHTEAFF. Written as DNA, the CDR3 is TGTGCCAGCAGTTCACGGCTGACAGGGGCCCACACTGAAGCTTTCTTT.

The chain links TRBV5-1 to TRBJ1-2; TRBD1 is a possible D gene (5 bases). The CDR3 has 15 residues. The germline V gene has CDR1 SGHRS and CDR2 YFSETQ. V was shortened by 4 bases and J by 3 bases, with 16 bases between the two germline ends. CDR3 in DNA: TGCGCCAGCAGCCCTAACCCCCAGGGCCACTATGGCTACACCTTC. Protein sequence: CASSPNPQGHYGYTF.

V usage is TRBV5-5 and J usage is TRBJ2-3; a possible D gene is TRBD1 (6 bases). The length of the CDR3 is 16 residues. From germline, CDR1 is SGHKS and CDR2 YYEKEE (reference sequence). The ends were cut back, 4 bases at V and 1 base at J, with 16 bases in the middle. The CDR3 sequence: CASSPFSGARTDTQYF. As DNA, the CDR3 is TGTGCCAGCAGCCCGTTCTCAGGGGCCCGCACAGATACGCAGTATTTT.

The CDR3 sequence: CASSVGPFNEQFF. As DNA, the CDR3 is TGCGCCAGCAGTGTTGGGCCCTTTAATGAGCAGTTCTTC. The rearrangement uses TRBV10-1 and TRBJ2-1; D call uncertain. The length of the CDR3 is 13 residues. V gave up 4 bases and J gave up 7 bases, with 11 bases separating them. Germline-derived CDR1 and CDR2 are WNHNN and SYGVQD (reference sequence).

V usage is TRBV5-1 and J usage is TRBJ2-1; 11 positions match TRBD2. CDR3 length equals 16 residues. CDR1 SGHRS and CDR2 YFSETQ come from the germline V gene. J gave up 10 bases and V 4 bases, and 13 bases lay outside the gene matches. The CDR3 bases are TGCGCCAGCAGCATCACCACTAGCGGGGGAGGTCGCGAGCAGTTCTTC. It translates to CASSITTSGGGREQFF.

The chain links TRBV2 to TRBJ1-2; TRBD1 is a possible D gene (5 bases). V was clipped by 4 bases and J by 3 bases, with 12 bases between them. There are 14 residues in the CDR3. In germline, CDR1 is SNHLY, CDR2 FYNNEI. CDR3 nucleotides: TGTGCCAGCAGTGCCGGGACGAGGGACTATGGCTACACCTTC. Translating it yields CASSAGTRDYGYTF. Full variable domain (remainder filled in from reference TRBV2 and TRBJ1-2): EPEVTQTPSHQVTQMGQEVILRCVPISNHLYFYWYRQILGQKVEFLVSFYNNEISEKSEIFDDQFSVERPDGSNFTLKIRSTKLEDSAMYFCASSAGTRDYGYTFGSGTRLTVV.

This chain connects TRBV6-5 to TRBJ1-6, with TRBD1 matching 10 bases. The CDR3 has 14 amino acids. J was trimmed by 7 bases and V by 10 bases; bases with no gene match: 7. Germline loops: CDR1 MNHEY, CDR2 SVGAGI. The CDR3 DNA reads TGTGCCATCTGGGACAGGGGTGGAAATTCACCCCTCCACTTT. It codes for CAIWDRGGNSPLHF.

This clone was picked up a small number of times. This chain connects TRBV6-4 to TRBJ1-5; D gene unclear. Germline loops: CDR1 MRHNA, CDR2 SNTAGT. The CDR3 covers 15 residues. Trimming removed 6 bases from V and 6 bases from J, with 18 bases in between. The CDR3 DNA sequence: TGTGCCAGCAGCCCTAGTGCATGGTCCCCTCAGCCCCAGCATTTT. Amino acid sequence: CASSPSAWSPQPQHF.

This chain uses TRBV9 with TRBJ1-4; D unresolved. The CDR3 contains 17 residues. Germline V gene data show CDR1 as SGDLS and CDR2 as YYNGEE. V was shortened by 0 bases and J by 5 bases, with 17 bases between the two germline ends. The CDR3 DNA is TGTGCCAGCAGCGTAGGAGATGGTTTAAGCAGAAATGAAAAACTGTTTTTT. Encoded protein: CASSVGDGLSRNEKLFF.

The sample holds a few counts of this clone. V and J are TRBV29-1 and TRBJ2-3, with 8 bases matching TRBD2. V shed 3 bases and J 1 base; nucleotides not matched to a gene: 3. The CDR3 is 14 amino acids. The V gene's germline CDR1 is SQVTM and CDR2 ANQGSEA. CDR3 nucleotides: TGCAGCGTTGAGGTCGGGAGGGGCACAGATACGCAGTATTTT. Amino acids: CSVEVGRGTDTQYF.

This sequence joins TRBV5-4 and TRBJ1-3; no clear D gene. The CDR3 sequence is 11 residues long. Trimming stripped 10 bases from V and 4 bases from J, with 9 bases between. The germline gives CDR1 SGHNT, CDR2 YYREEE (reference sequence). CDR3 sequence reads: CAWESGNTIYF. The CDR3 DNA reads TGTGCCTGGGAGAGCGGAAACACCATATATTTT.